This is a list of T cell receptor beta chains from one sample in a study of regulatory T cells in long-lasting Graves disease. TCRdb called the multiplex PCR reads again in MiXCR, with one record for every CDR3 protein. The sample shows a few hundred thousand distinct CDR3 sequences, approximately 25% of them seen only once. The source was peripheral blood mononuclear cells (PBMCs), collected when the disease was refractory, from a patient treated with antithyroid drugs. Receptors originate from a woman aged 40 to 50 with Graves disease. CDR3s include the opening cysteine and the closing phenylalanine or tryptophan. D genes are given only for firm matches. Clone size is stated in some rows and not others, as once, few, many or a class when expanded.

j_call clone_size d_call v_call cdr3_aa cdr3_nt
TRBJ2-5 many NA TRBV6-2/TRBV6-3 CASSLLATQYF TGTGCCAGCAGTCTACTAGCGACCCAGTACTTC
TRBJ1-5 many NA TRBV28 CASSFLGSAPQHF TGTGCCAGCAGTTTTTTGGGAAGTGCGCCCCAGCATTTT
TRBJ1-6 few TRBD1 TRBV6-1 CASRMTGGGSPLHF TGTGCCAGCAGAATGACAGGGGGTGGTTCACCCCTCCACTTT
TRBJ1-1 NA TRBD1 TRBV3-1 CASSDPGTGNTEAFF TGTGCCAGCAGCGATCCCGGGACAGGGAACACTGAAGCTTTCTTT
TRBJ1-2 few NA TRBV29-1 CSGIIRSGEDYGYTF TGCAGCGGGATTATAAGGTCAGGGGAGGACTATGGCTACACCTTC
TRBJ1-2 few NA TRBV20-1 CSARDTFGGNGYTF TGCAGTGCTAGAGATACCTTTGGGGGGAATGGCTACACCTTC
TRBJ1-1 NA NA TRBV5-1 CASSPQILGTEAFF TGCGCCAGCAGCCCCCAGATTCTGGGCACTGAAGCTTTCTTT
TRBJ1-6 many TRBD1 TRBV12-3/TRBV12-4 CASSAPGQGYSPLHF TGTGCCAGCAGTGCACCGGGACAGGGTTATTCACCCCTCCACTTT
TRBJ2-5 NA NA TRBV20-1 CSAGTGPKETQYF TGCAGTGCCGGGACCGGACCCAAAGAGACCCAGTACTTC
TRBJ2-2 many TRBD2 TRBV7-8 CASSAPGLAGITGELFF TGTGCCAGCAGCGCCCCGGGACTAGCGGGTATCACCGGGGAGCTGTTTTTT
TRBJ2-6 many NA TRBV2 CASSTQRSGANVLTF TGTGCCAGCAGTACACAGCGTTCTGGGGCCAACGTCCTGACTTTC
TRBJ1-2 many NA TRBV6-2/TRBV6-3 CASSYSWDGGYGYTF TGTGCCAGCAGTTACTCCTGGGACGGAGGGTATGGCTACACCTTC
TRBJ2-3 few NA TRBV7-3 CASSLSSTNTDTQYF TGTGCCAGCAGCTTGAGTAGTACTAACACAGATACGCAGTATTTT
TRBJ1-3 few TRBD1 TRBV7-2 CASSSTFFGQVARDTIYF TGTGCCAGCAGCTCTACCTTTTTCGGACAGGTTGCGCGGGACACCATATATTTT
TRBJ2-2 few NA TRBV19 CASSVDRDTGELFF TGTGCCAGTAGCGTAGACAGAGACACCGGGGAGCTGTTTTTT
TRBJ2-7 NA NA TRBV6-1 CASSPYLAEAGRVDEQYF TGTGCCAGCTCACCCTACCTCGCCGAGGCAGGGAGAGTCGACGAGCAGTACTTC
TRBJ2-5 many TRBD1 TRBV6-2/TRBV6-3 CASSYSTGGETQYF TGTGCCAGCAGTTACTCGACAGGGGGAGAGACCCAGTACTTC
TRBJ2-6 few NA TRBV12-3/TRBV12-4 CASSLSASGANVLTF TGTGCCAGCAGTTTAAGTGCATCTGGGGCCAACGTCCTGACTTTC
TRBJ2-1 few TRBD1 TRBV28 CASSLGDSSYNEQFF TGTGCCAGCAGTTTGGGGGACAGCTCCTACAATGAGCAGTTCTTC
TRBJ2-7 many TRBD2 TRBV11-2 CASSSKPGLRTPLVEQYF TGTGCCAGCAGCTCCAAGCCGGGACTACGTACACCCTTGGTCGAGCAGTACTTC
TRBJ2-2 few NA TRBV7-2 CASRPSGELFF TGTGCCAGCAGACCATCAGGGGAGCTGTTTTTT